This TCR beta chain was documented in a study of blood T cell repertoires in COVID-19. Study details: The United States, Italy and Spain supplied acute and convalescent COVID-19 samples.

Germline V gene data show CDR1 as MNHEY and CDR2 as SVGAGI. The CDR3 extends over 15 amino acids. The V and J ends lost 7 bases and 7 bases respectively, with 17 bases between them. Assay: immunoSEQ multiplex PCR; the TCRdb copy retains only in-frame clones and omits some. The table has 100,000 to 150,000 clones, 65% to 85% seen once. The material sequenced was peripheral blood. This sequence joins TRBV6-5 and TRBJ1-6; D is unresolved. This clonotype originated in a man between 65 and 79 years old with acute or convalescent COVID-19. The CDR3 sequence: CASTLNGVANSPLHF. The CDR3 DNA reads as TGTGCCAGCACTCTGAACGGGGTTGCCAATTCACCCCTCCACTTT.